Each of the 24 T cell receptor beta chains below was sequenced from the same sample in a study of blood T cells in healthy people across ages. Alongside a J-beta primer mix, a sample-barcoded 5' primer served in a second PCR lasting about 7 to 12 cycles. Each CDR3 protein is one row after TCRdb ran MiXCR on the 5' RACE reads. The sample shows over a million distinct CDR3 sequences, approximately 59% of them seen only once. The sequenced sample was blood. The receptors here all came from a man between 18 and 29 years old in good health.

CDR3 DNA sequence: TGCGCCAGCAGTGATTCAGAACCAAATGAAAAACTGTTTTTT. Protein sequence: CASSDSEPNEKLFF. The chain combines TRBV10-2 with TRBJ1-4; unclear D gene. Trimming removed 3 bases at V and 5 bases at J, with 10 bases between. Per germline, CDR1 WSHSY and CDR2 SAAADI. This CDR3 region has 14 residues.

The rearrangement links TRBV12-3 or TRBV12-4 to TRBJ2-7; D perhaps matches TRBD2 (5 bases). V was cut by 6 bases and J by 6 bases, with 15 bases left in between. The CDR3 runs 13 residues. The CDR3 sequence: CASSRELGFEQYF. In DNA form, the CDR3 reads TGTGCCAGCAGCCGCGAACTAGGGTTCGAGCAGTACTTC.

V usage is TRBV6-2 or TRBV6-3 and J usage is TRBJ2-3; tentative D call: TRBD2 (5 bases). The CDR3 consists of 15 residues. Trimming pared 6 bases from V and 2 bases from J, leaving 15 bases between. In germline, CDR1 is MNHEY, CDR2 SVGEGT. This CDR3 reads CASSPAGYFTDTQYF. The CDR3, as DNA: TGTGCCAGCAGCCCCGCGGGTTACTTCACAGATACGCAGTATTTT.

The chain joins TRBV27 to TRBJ2-7, with 9 bases identical to TRBD2. The CDR3 covers 14 residues. Per the germline V gene, CDR1 is MNHEY and CDR2 is SMNVEV (reference sequence). V shed 4 bases and J 2 bases; nucleotides not matched to a gene: 3. The CDR3 region has the DNA TGTGCCAGCAGTTGGAGCGGGGGGCCCTACGAGCAGTACTTC. Protein sequence: CASSWSGGPYEQYF.

The chain combines TRBV3-1 with TRBJ2-1; 7 nucleotides align to TRBD2. This CDR3 is 15 amino acids long. The germline gives CDR1 LGHDT, CDR2 YNNKEL (reference sequence). V lost 1 base to trimming and J lost 8 bases; unmatched junction nucleotides: 8. The CDR3 bases are TGTGCCAGCAGCCAAGGGGGCGGGAGCTTCCATGAGCAGTTCTTC. Protein sequence: CASSQGGGSFHEQFF.

Of note for this clonotype: A read error may account for a junction end that differs from germline. The V gene is TRBV6-2 or TRBV6-3, the J gene TRBJ1-1; the D is unclear. Germline V gene sequence: CDR1 MNHEY, CDR2 SVGEGT. The CDR3 consists of 12 residues. The CDR3 DNA reads as TGTGCCAGCAGTTCCTCACCGGCTGACGCTTTCTTT. The encoded protein is CASSSSPADAFF.

This chain uses TRBV4-3 with TRBJ2-5; D not resolved. The DNA end is more similar to TRBJ2-7, so the J call may be wrong. Germline V gene lookup returns CDR1 LGHNA and CDR2 YSLEER. The CDR3 is 16 residues long. CDR3 sequence: CASSQDAVAFGYEQYF. The CDR3 nucleotides read TGCGCCAGCAGCCAAGATGCCGTGGCGTTTGGCTACGAGCAGTACTTC.

In its sample, this clonotype was seen a few times. The J gene is TRBJ2-7, the V gene TRBV10-3; D not certain. V was trimmed by 5 bases and J by 0 bases, leaving 8 bases between them. CDR1 is ENHRY, CDR2 SYGVKD, per germline. The CDR3 is 13 residues long. CDR3 in DNA: TGTGCCATCAGTATGGCTAGCTCCTACGAGCAGTACTTC. The encoded protein is CAISMASSYEQYF.

The chain has TRBV12-3 or TRBV12-4 and TRBJ2-1; the D call may be TRBD1 or TRBD2 (5 bases each). V was clipped by 7 bases and J by 0 bases, with 13 bases between them. This CDR3 is built from 15 residues. DNA for the CDR3: TGTGCCAGCACTGCCCGGGACCGCTCCTACAATGAGCAGTTCTTC. Its protein product is CASTARDRSYNEQFF.

CDR3 loop: CASSADELGYEQYF. The CDR3 nucleotides read TGTGCCAGCAGCGCCGACGAACTAGGCTACGAGCAGTACTTC. This rearrangement joins TRBV9 to TRBJ2-7; a weak D match, TRBD2 (5 bases). The CDR3 extends over 14 amino acids. The V end lost 3 bases, the J end lost 3 bases, and 13 bases lay between the germline ends. Germline-derived CDR1 and CDR2 are SGDLS and YYNGEE.

The chain has TRBV10-3 and TRBJ1-6, with TRBD1 matching 8 bases. From germline, CDR1 is ENHRY and CDR2 SYGVKD. Losses at the gene ends were 3 bases for V and 4 bases for J; bases not matched to a gene: 5. The CDR3 loop spans 16 amino acids. The chain's CDR3 is CAISDPGGGYNSPLHF. CDR3 coding DNA: TGTGCCATCAGTGACCCAGGGGGCGGTTATAATTCACCCCTCCACTTT.

The rearrangement uses TRBV7-8 and TRBJ2-1; TRBD2 agrees at 10 bases. This CDR3 region has 17 residues. Germline assignment: CDR1 SGHVS and CDR2 FQNEAQ. J gave up 5 bases and V 1 base, and 8 bases lay outside the gene matches. CDR3 in DNA: TGTGCCAGCAGCTTAGATGGGCTAGCGGGGGCTAACAATGAGCAGTTCTTC. This codes for CASSLDGLAGANNEQFF.

The gene calls are TRBV4-1 and TRBJ2-5; 10 nucleotides line up with TRBD2. CDR3 size: 15 residues. The junction had 6 bases not matched to a gene; V was cut back by 5 bases and J by 3 bases. Per germline, CDR1 MGHRA and CDR2 YSYEKL. CDR3 amino acids: CASSYGLAAEETQYF. The CDR3 region has the DNA TGCGCCAGCAGCTACGGACTAGCGGCGGAAGAGACCCAGTACTTC.

This rearrangement joins TRBV7-9 to TRBJ2-6; D ambiguous. The CDR3 runs 14 residues. Trimming left V 6 bases short and J 2 bases short, with 8 bases between. Germline CDR1 and CDR2: SEHNR and FQNEAQ (reference sequence). The CDR3 loop is CASRHTAGANVLTF. The DNA of the CDR3 is TGTGCCAGCAGACACACGGCTGGGGCCAACGTCCTGACTTTC.

The genes are TRBV6-5 and TRBJ2-3; TRBD2 matches at 11 bases. This CDR3 contains 16 residues. The germline V gene encodes CDR1 MNHEY and CDR2 SVGAGI. Trimming cost V 5 bases and J 6 bases; bases outside gene matches: 10. CDR3: CASSLQTSGKWDTQYF. DNA of the CDR3: TGTGCCAGCAGTCTCCAGACTAGCGGGAAGTGGGATACGCAGTATTTT.

V is TRBV9 and J is TRBJ2-3; D not resolved. This CDR3 is built from 13 residues. The germline V and J ends were trimmed by 0 bases and 6 bases, with 8 bases remaining between them. Germline V CDR1 and CDR2: SGDLS, YYNGEE. The CDR3 protein is CASSVAPKDTQYF. The CDR3 nucleotides are TGTGCCAGCAGCGTAGCTCCGAAGGATACGCAGTATTTT.

V is TRBV5-1 and J is TRBJ2-1; D possibly corresponds to TRBD1 (5 bases). Trimming shortened V by 7 bases and J by 5 bases, and 13 bases separated the two germline ends. Per germline, CDR1 SGHRS and CDR2 YFSETQ. This CDR3 is 13 amino acids long. The CDR3, as DNA: TGCGCCAGCGCGTTGGGGCTCGACAATGAGCAGTTCTTC. Amino acid sequence: CASALGLDNEQFF.

About this clonotype itself: One junction end does not reproduce the germline sequence, and a read error may be involved. The rearrangement joins TRBV5-1 to TRBJ2-1; weak D call: TRBD1 (6 bases). CDR3 size: 17 residues. Germline V gene data show CDR1 as SGHRS and CDR2 as YFSETQ. The CDR3: CASSLDSPALSYNEQFF. CDR3 coding DNA: TGCGCCAGCAGTTTGGACAGCCCAGCCCTCTCCTACAATGAGCAGTTCTTC.

V usage is TRBV7-9 and J usage is TRBJ1-5; D not resolved. The CDR3 is 12 residues long. Trimming removed 5 bases at V and 6 bases at J, with 8 bases between. Germline V gene sequence: CDR1 SEHNR, CDR2 FQNEAQ (reference sequence). Here the CDR3 DNA reads TGTGCCAGCAGCGTTGTCGCTCAGCCCCAGCATTTT. This gives the protein CASSVVAQPQHF.

Here the CDR3 reads CASRELSGGASDTQYF. The DNA of the CDR3 is TGTGCCAGCAGGGAACTTAGCGGGGGGGCCTCAGATACGCAGTATTTT. The chain joins TRBV27 to TRBJ2-3; TRBD2 matches at 11 bases. CDR1 and CDR2 (germline): MNHEY, SMNVEV (reference sequence). V was pared by 6 bases and J by 4 bases, with 9 bases of the junction left unmatched. The CDR3 contains 16 residues.

The table lists this clonotype with a few counts. The chain links TRBV6-6 to TRBJ2-7, with TRBD1 as a possible D gene (5 bases). The CDR3 has 13 amino acids. The germline V and J ends were trimmed by 3 bases and 6 bases, with 12 bases remaining between them. From germline, CDR1 is MNHNY and CDR2 SVGAGI (reference sequence). The chain's CDR3 is CASSYTTVGEQYF. The CDR3 region has the DNA TGTGCCAGCAGTTATACGACAGTTGGCGAGCAGTACTTC.

This clonotype appeared a single time. J is TRBJ2-7 and V is TRBV4-2, with 7 bases aligning to TRBD2. Germline assignment: CDR1 LGHNA and CDR2 YNFKEQ. The V gene end was trimmed by 3 bases and the J gene end by 3 bases; junction bases not matched to a gene: 17. This CDR3 is built from 18 residues. CDR3 protein: CASSHRTSNTLGGYEQYF. The CDR3 DNA is TGTGCCAGCAGCCATAGGACTAGTAATACCTTGGGGGGCTACGAGCAGTACTTC.

CDR3 DNA sequence: TGCAGTGCTAGAGATAACCTGGGTAGAAGCGGGGAGCTGTTTTTT. This gives the protein CSARDNLGRSGELFF. The V and J genes are TRBV20-1 and TRBJ2-2; D gene unclear. Deletions cut 0 bases from V and 7 bases from J, with 15 bases between. Germline CDR1 DFQATT, CDR2 SNEGSKA (reference sequence). The CDR3 length is 15 residues.

The chain employs TRBV12-3 or TRBV12-4 and TRBJ2-7; tentatively, D is TRBD1 or TRBD2 (5 bases each). The J call is uncertain, as TRBJ2-4 better fits the DNA end. CDR3 length equals 12 residues. CDR3 sequence: CASARRGDIQYF. CDR3 coding DNA: TGTGCCAGCGCCCGTAGGGGAGACATTCAGTACTTC.